This T cell receptor beta chain was captured by sequencing in a study of shared clonotypes between healthy human individuals. V shed 4 bases and J 3 bases; nucleotides not matched to a gene: 13. This CDR3 region has 18 residues. Germline CDR1 and CDR2: SNHLY and FYNNEI. About this clone: The antigen is unknown.

Findings and limits, study-wide: Only a few donors were included, so the genetic and exposure-history diversity represented was limited.

CD8 cells regarded as naive lacked CD45RO, were positively chosen for CCR7, and omitted terminally differentiated effector memory CD45RA+ cells. Replicate PCRs run on sorted subsets employed approximately 0.2 ug DNA, approximately 30,000 T cell genomes. Assay: immunoSEQ multiplex PCR; the TCRdb copy retains only in-frame clones and omits some. The sample carries under 2,000,000 clones, about 95% recorded once. Sequencing input: naive CD8+ T cells sorted from blood. The chain uses TRBV2 and TRBJ2-3, with 10 nucleotides matching TRBD2. This receptor was obtained from a man younger than 30 in good health. The CDR3 nucleotides read TGTGCCAGCAGTGGGGATGGGGATAGCGGGAGGTTTACAGATACGCAGTATTTT. Residues: CASSGDGDSGRFTDTQYF.